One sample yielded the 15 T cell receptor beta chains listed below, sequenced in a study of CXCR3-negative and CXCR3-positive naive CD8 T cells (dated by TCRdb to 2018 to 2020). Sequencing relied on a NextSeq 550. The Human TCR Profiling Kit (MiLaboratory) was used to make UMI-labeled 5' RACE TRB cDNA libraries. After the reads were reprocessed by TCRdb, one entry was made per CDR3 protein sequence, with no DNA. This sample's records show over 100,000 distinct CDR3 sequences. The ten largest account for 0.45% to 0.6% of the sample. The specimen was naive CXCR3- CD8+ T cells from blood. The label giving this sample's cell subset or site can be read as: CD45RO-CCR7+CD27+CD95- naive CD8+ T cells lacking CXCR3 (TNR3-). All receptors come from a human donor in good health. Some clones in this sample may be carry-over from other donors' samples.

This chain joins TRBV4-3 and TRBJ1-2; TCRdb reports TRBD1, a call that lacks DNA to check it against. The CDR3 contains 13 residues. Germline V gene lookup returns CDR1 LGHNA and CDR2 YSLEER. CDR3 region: CASSHRTGEGYTF.

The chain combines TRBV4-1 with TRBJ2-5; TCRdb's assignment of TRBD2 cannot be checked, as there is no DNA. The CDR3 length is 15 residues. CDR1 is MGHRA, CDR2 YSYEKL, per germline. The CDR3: CANSQEGREAETQYF.

The chain's CDR3 is CASSGTGHKAFF. V and J are TRBV9 and TRBJ1-1; TCRdb calls TRBD1, which cannot be checked without DNA. Per germline, CDR1 SGDLS and CDR2 YYNGEE. The CDR3 has 12 amino acids. The full variable domain, with the rest looked up from reference TRBV9 and TRBJ1-1, is DSGVTQTPKHLITATGQRVTLRCSPRSGDLSVYWYQQSLDQGLQFLIQYYNGEERAKGNILERFSAQQFPDLHSELNLSSLELGDSALYFCASSGTGHKAFFGQGTRLTVV.

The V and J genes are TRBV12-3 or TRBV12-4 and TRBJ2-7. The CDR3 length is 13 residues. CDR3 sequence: CASSLGQSYEQYF.

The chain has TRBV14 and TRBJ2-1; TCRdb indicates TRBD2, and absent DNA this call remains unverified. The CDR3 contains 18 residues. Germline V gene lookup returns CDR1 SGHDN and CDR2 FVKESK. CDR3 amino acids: CASSQPRLAGSSYNEQFF.

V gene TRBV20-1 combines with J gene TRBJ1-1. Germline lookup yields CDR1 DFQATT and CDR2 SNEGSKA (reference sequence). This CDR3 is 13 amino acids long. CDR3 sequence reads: CSARGGGETEAFF.

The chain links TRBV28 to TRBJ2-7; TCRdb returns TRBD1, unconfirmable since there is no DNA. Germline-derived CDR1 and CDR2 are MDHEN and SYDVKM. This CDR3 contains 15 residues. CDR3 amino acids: CASSPDRGMNYEQYF. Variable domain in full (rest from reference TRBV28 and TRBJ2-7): DVKVTQSSRYLVKRTGEKVFLECVQDMDHENMFWYRQDPGLGLRLIYFSYDVKMKEKGDIPEGYSVSREKKERFSLILESASTNQTSMYLCASSPDRGMNYEQYFGPGTRLTVT.

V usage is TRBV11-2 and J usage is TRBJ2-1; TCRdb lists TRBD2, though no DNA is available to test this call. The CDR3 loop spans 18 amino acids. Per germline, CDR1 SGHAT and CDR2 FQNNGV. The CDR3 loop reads CASSLDSPLAGANNEQFF.

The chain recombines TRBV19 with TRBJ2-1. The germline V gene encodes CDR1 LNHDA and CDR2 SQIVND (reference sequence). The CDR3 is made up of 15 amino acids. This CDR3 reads CASSIKGGSYNEQFF.

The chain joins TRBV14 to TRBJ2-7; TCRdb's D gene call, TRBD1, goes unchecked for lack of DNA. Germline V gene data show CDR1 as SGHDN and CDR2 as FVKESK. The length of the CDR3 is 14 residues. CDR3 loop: CASSQVSRGNEQYF.

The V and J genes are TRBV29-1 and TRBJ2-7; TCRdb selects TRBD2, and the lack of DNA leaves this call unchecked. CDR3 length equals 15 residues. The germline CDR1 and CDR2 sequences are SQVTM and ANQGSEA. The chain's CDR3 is CSVELAGGSSYEQYF.

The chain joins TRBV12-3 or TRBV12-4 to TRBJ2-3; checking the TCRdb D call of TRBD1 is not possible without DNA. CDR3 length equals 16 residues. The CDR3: CASSLFPPLDTDTQYF.

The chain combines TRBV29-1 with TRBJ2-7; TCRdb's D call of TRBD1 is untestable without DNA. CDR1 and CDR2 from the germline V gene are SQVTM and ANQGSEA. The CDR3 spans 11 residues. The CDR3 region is CSVGGQFEQYF.

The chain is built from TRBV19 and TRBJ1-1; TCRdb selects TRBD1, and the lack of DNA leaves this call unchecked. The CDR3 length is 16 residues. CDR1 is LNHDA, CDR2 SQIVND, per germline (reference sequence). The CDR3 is CASSIDRTRDTVEAFF.

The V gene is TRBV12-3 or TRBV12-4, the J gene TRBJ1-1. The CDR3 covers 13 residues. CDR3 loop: CASSFLTNPEAFF.